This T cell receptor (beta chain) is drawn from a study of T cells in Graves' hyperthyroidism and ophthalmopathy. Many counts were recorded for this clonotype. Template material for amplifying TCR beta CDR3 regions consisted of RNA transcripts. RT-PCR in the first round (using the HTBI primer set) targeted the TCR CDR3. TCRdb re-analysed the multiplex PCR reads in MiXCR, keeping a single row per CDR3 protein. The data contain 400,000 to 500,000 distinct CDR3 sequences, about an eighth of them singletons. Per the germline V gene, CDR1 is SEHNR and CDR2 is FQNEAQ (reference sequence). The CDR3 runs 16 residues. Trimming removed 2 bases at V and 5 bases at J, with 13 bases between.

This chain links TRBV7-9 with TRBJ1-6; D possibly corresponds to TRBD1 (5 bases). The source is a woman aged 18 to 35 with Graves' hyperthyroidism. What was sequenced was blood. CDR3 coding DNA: TGTGCCAGCAGCTTACGAGGGGCCAGGAATAATTCACCCCTCCACTTT. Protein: CASSLRGARNNSPLHF.